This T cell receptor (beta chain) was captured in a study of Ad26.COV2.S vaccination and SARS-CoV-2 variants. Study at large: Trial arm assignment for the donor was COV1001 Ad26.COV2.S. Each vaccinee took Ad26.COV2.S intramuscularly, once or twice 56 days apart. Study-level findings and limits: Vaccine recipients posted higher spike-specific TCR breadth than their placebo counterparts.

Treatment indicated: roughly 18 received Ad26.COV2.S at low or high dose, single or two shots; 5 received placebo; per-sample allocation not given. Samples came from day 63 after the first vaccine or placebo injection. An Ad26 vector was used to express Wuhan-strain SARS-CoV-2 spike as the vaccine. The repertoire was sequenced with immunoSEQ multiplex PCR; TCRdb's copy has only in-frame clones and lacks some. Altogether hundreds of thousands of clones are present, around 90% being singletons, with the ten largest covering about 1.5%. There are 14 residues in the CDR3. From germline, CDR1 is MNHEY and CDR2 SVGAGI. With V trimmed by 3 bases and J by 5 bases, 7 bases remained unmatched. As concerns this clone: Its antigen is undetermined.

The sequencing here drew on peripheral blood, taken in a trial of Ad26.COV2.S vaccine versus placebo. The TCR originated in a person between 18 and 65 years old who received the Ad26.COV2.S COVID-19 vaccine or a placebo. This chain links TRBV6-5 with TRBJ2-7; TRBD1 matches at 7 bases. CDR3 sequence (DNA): TGTGCCAGCAGTTATCGAGAAGGGGGCCACGAGCAGTACTTC. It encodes CASSYREGGHEQYF.